This entry lists 30 T cell receptor beta chains sequenced from one sample in a study of blood T cell repertoires in COVID-19 (dated by TCRdb to between 2020 and 2021). Library construction relied on the immunoSEQ multiplex PCR assay. Entries here come from immuneACCESS through TCRdb and include only in-frame sequences with V and J called. Some clones fail to appear in such tables; in the studies checked, an unresolved V gene covers under half of the shortfall, and the cause of the remainder is unknown. This sample gives 65,000 to 80,000 clones in total; nearly 90% of them show up just once. Jointly, the top ten make up more than 2.5% of the sample. The sample was peripheral blood. All receptors come from a man aged 65 to 79 with active or convalescent COVID-19.

This rearrangement joins TRBV29-1 to TRBJ2-1, with TRBD1 identical over 8 bases. The CDR3 extends over 14 amino acids. The germline V gene has CDR1 SQVTM and CDR2 ANQGSEA. V dropped 6 bases and J dropped 7; count of bases not matched to a gene: 11. Written as DNA, the CDR3 is TGCAGCGTCGGATCAGGGGGCATGCGGAATGAGCAGTTCTTC. Protein sequence: CSVGSGGMRNEQFF.

The rearrangement joins TRBV28 to TRBJ2-1; TRBD2 matches at 7 bases. V lost 2 bases and J lost 4; bases outside the gene matches: 5. The CDR3 is 15 amino acids. Germline lookup yields CDR1 MDHEN and CDR2 SYDVKM. The CDR3 loop is CASSLVRDYYNEQFF. CDR3 bases: TGTGCCAGCAGTTTAGTCCGGGACTATTACAATGAGCAGTTCTTC.

The CDR3 DNA reads as TGTGCCAGCAGTGAACTTAGCGGGAGTGCACACGAGCAGTACTTC. Residues: CASSELSGSAHEQYF. The gene calls are TRBV6-1 and TRBJ2-7; 9 bases map to TRBD2. Germline V gives CDR1 MNHNS, CDR2 SASEGT. CDR3 length: 15 amino acids. The V segment lost 2 bases and the J segment 5 bases; nucleotides outside the gene matches: 7.

This clone was seen once. The V call is TRBV7-2, the J call TRBJ1-1; D ambiguous. CDR3 length: 14 residues. V lost 7 bases to trimming and J lost 0 bases, with 12 bases between them. Per germline, CDR1 SGHTA and CDR2 FQGNSA. In DNA form, the CDR3 reads TGTGCCAGCAACCTGCGGGCTATGAACACTGAAGCTTTCTTT. Translated: CASNLRAMNTEAFF.

The chain recombines TRBV6-5 with TRBJ1-2; tentative D call: TRBD1 (6 bases). Per germline, CDR1 MNHEY and CDR2 SVGAGI. CDR3 size: 14 residues. The V gene lost 6 bases and the J gene lost 4 bases, with 15 bases spanning the gap. CDR3 in DNA: TGTGCCAGCAGAGTGACAGGCTCGGGCTATGGCTACACCTTC. The encoded protein is CASRVTGSGYGYTF.

The count of this clone is one. The J gene is TRBJ1-3, the V gene TRBV7-2; no reliable D call. Deletions cut 6 bases from V and 4 bases from J, with 13 bases between. Germline CDR1 and CDR2: SGHTA and FQGNSA. The length of the CDR3 is 14 residues. Written as DNA, the CDR3 is TGTGCCAGCAGGTTAACGGGAGGAGGAAACACCATATATTTT. Translation gives CASRLTGGGNTIYF.

The V gene is TRBV11-2, the J gene TRBJ2-7; 15 bases align to TRBD2. Trimming removed 4 bases from V and 2 bases from J; junction bases left unmatched: 9. The CDR3 covers 18 residues. Germline-derived CDR1 and CDR2 are SGHAT and FQNNGV. CDR3 residues: CASSSEPGLAGGPYEQYF. The CDR3 DNA is TGTGCCAGCAGCTCCGAACCGGGACTAGCGGGAGGTCCCTACGAGCAGTACTTC.

V gene TRBV5-1 combines with J gene TRBJ1-1; 10 nucleotides align to TRBD1. CDR1 and CDR2 from the germline V gene are SGHRS and YFSETQ. V gave up 4 bases and J gave up 4 bases; unmatched junction bases: 4. This CDR3 region has 14 residues. The chain's CDR3 is CASSGTGATTEAFF. The CDR3, as DNA: TGCGCCAGCAGCGGGACAGGGGCGACCACTGAAGCTTTCTTT. Based on the CDR3 plus reference TRBV5-1 and TRBJ1-1, the full variable domain is KAGVTQTPRYLIKTRGQQVTLSCSPISGHRSVSWYQQTPGQGLQFLFEYFSETQRNKGNFPGRFSGRQFSNSRSEMNVSTLELGDSALYLCASSGTGATTEAFFGQGTRLTVV.

This clone has just one count. The chain joins TRBV9 to TRBJ2-2, with TRBD1 identical over 9 bases. This CDR3 is 16 amino acids long. J lost 7 bases, V lost 2 bases, and 9 bases had no gene match. In germline, CDR1 is SGDLS, CDR2 YYNGEE. Here the CDR3 DNA reads TGTGCCAGCAGCGTGGGACAGGGTTCATACATCGGGGAGCTGTTTTTT. This encodes CASSVGQGSYIGELFF.

This chain joins TRBV21-1 and TRBJ2-7; the D segment call TRBD1 is taken from the table without a DNA check. TRBV21-1 constitutes a pseudogene. CDR3 length: 14 residues. CDR3 region: CASSRDIRSYEQYF. The CDR3 bases are TGTGCCAGCAGCCGGGACATTCGCTCCTACGAGCAGTACTTC.

V gene TRBV12-5 combines with J gene TRBJ2-3, with a possible D match to TRBD1 (5 bases). The CDR3 loop spans 16 amino acids. The germline V gene encodes CDR1 LGHNT and CDR2 FRNRAP. V lost 0 bases and J lost 2, with 12 bases in between. CDR3 sequence: CASGLVISGYTDTQYF. CDR3 bases: TGTGCTAGTGGTTTGGTAATATCAGGGTACACAGATACGCAGTATTTT. Filled out from reference TRBV12-5 and TRBJ2-3, the complete variable domain reads DARVTQTPRHKVTEMGQEVTMRCQPILGHNTVFWYRQTMMQGLELLAYFRNRAPLDDSGMPKDRFSAEMPDATLATLKIQPSEPRDSAVYFCASGLVISGYTDTQYFGPGTRLTVL.

This sequence joins TRBV2 and TRBJ2-3; 10 bases line up with TRBD1. CDR3 length: 16 residues. Germline CDR1 is SNHLY and CDR2 is FYNNEI. J gave up 7 bases and V 6 bases, and 13 bases lay outside the gene matches. The CDR3 region has the DNA TGTGCCAGCAGCCCCCAGGGGACAGGGGCTACCAATACGCAGTATTTT. Amino acids: CASSPQGTGATNTQYF.

This chain links TRBV24-1 with TRBJ1-1; no reliable D call. The CDR3 has 12 residues. The germline V gene has CDR1 KGHDR and CDR2 SFDVKD. V was trimmed by 3 bases and J by 12 bases, leaving 13 bases between them. CDR3 protein: CATSDDGRVTFF. The CDR3 DNA sequence: TGTGCCACCAGTGATGACGGGAGGGTAACTTTCTTT.

The V and J genes are TRBV7-2 and TRBJ1-1, with a weak D call TRBD1 (6 bases). Germline assignment: CDR1 SGHTA and CDR2 FQGNSA. There are 13 residues in the CDR3. V lost 5 bases and J lost 8, with 15 bases in between. This CDR3 reads CASSKTGLSEAFF. CDR3 in DNA: TGTGCCAGCAGCAAAACAGGGCTTTCCGAAGCTTTCTTT.

The chain combines TRBV20-1 with TRBJ1-2; possible D gene TRBD1, 5 bases. Germline lookup yields CDR1 DFQATT and CDR2 SNEGSKA (reference sequence). The CDR3 contains 13 residues. V lost 3 bases, J lost 4 bases, and 12 bases lay in between. Written as DNA, the CDR3 is TGCAGTGCTAGTGCCGGGGGAGTCTATGGCTACACCTTC. Translation gives CSASAGGVYGYTF.

This clone was counted once. V is TRBV28 and J is TRBJ1-4; TRBD1 is a possible D gene (6 bases). The length of the CDR3 is 16 residues. The germline V and J ends were trimmed by 4 bases and 0 bases, with 12 bases remaining between them. Germline V gene sequence: CDR1 MDHEN, CDR2 SYDVKM. The CDR3 reads CASSSPRGATNEKLFF. CDR3 DNA sequence: TGTGCCAGCAGTTCCCCCAGGGGAGCAACTAATGAAAAACTGTTTTTT.

V usage is TRBV9 and J usage is TRBJ2-5; no clear D gene. V was shortened by 4 bases and J by 4 bases, with 17 bases between the two germline ends. The CDR3 length is 15 residues. Per the germline V gene, CDR1 is SGDLS and CDR2 is YYNGEE. CDR3 in DNA: TGTGCCAGCAGCCCAAGACACACTCCTGGAGAGACCCAGTACTTC. It encodes CASSPRHTPGETQYF.

This chain connects TRBV7-9 to TRBJ1-1; D unresolved. The CDR3 is 13 residues long. Germline CDR1 and CDR2: SEHNR and FQNEAQ (reference sequence). Trimming shortened V by 4 bases and J by 4 bases, and 10 bases separated the two germline ends. CDR3 region: CASSSPLGTEAFF. The CDR3 DNA follows: TGTGCCAGCAGCTCACCCCTCGGCACTGAAGCTTTCTTT.

The genes are TRBV6-5 and TRBJ1-5, with D perhaps matching TRBD1 (6 bases). CDR3 size: 15 residues. Germline CDR1 MNHEY, CDR2 SVGAGI. Between the trimmed V and J ends, which lost 6 bases and 0 bases, there was a span of 12 bases. For the CDR3, the DNA is TGTGCCAGCAGCCTGGACAGATATAGCAATCAGCCCCAGCATTTT. It specifies CASSLDRYSNQPQHF.

The chain joins TRBV3-1 (or the pseudogene TRBV3-2) to TRBJ2-7; TRBD2 agrees at 9 bases. Germline CDR1 LGHDT, CDR2 YNNKEL (reference sequence). With 3 bases clipped from V and 1 base from J, the junction kept 4 bases outside the gene matches. This CDR3 spans 15 amino acids. The CDR3 DNA is TGTGCCAGCAGCCACGGACTAGCGCCTTCCTACGAGCAGTACTTC. This encodes CASSHGLAPSYEQYF.

This clone was observed a handful of times. This chain uses TRBV6-5 with TRBJ1-3, with TRBD1 matching over 7 bases. The CDR3 has 14 amino acids. Germline CDR1 and CDR2: MNHEY and SVGAGI. With V trimmed by 6 bases and J by 2 bases, 4 bases remained unmatched. The CDR3 DNA is TGTGCCAGCAGCAACAGGGGCCCTGGAAACACCATATATTTT. Translating it yields CASSNRGPGNTIYF.

The chain couples TRBV3-1 (or the pseudogene TRBV3-2) to TRBJ1-1, with D uncertain. Deletions cut 1 base from V and 1 base from J, with 10 bases between. Germline CDR1 LGHDT, CDR2 YNNKEL (reference sequence). The CDR3 length is 15 residues. The CDR3 region is CASSQGSTGNTEAFF. The CDR3 nucleotides are TGTGCCAGCAGCCAAGGATCTACGGGGAACACTGAAGCTTTCTTT.

The gene calls are TRBV2 and TRBJ2-7, with D perhaps TRBD2 (6 bases). This CDR3 has 15 residues. Germline V lookup: CDR1 SNHLY, CDR2 FYNNEI. The ends were cut back, 2 bases at V and 0 bases at J, with 11 bases in the middle. DNA of the CDR3: TGTGCCAGCAGTGAACTGGGCGGGGCCTCCTACGAGCAGTACTTC. It specifies CASSELGGASYEQYF.

For the CDR3, the DNA is TGTGCCAGTAGCGAGCCGGGACAGGGAGATAGCAATCAGCCCCAGCATTTT. Translation: CASSEPGQGDSNQPQHF. This rearrangement joins TRBV19 to TRBJ1-5; TRBD1 matches at 9 bases. The CDR3 spans 17 residues. Trimming at V came to 6 bases and at J to 0 bases, leaving 9 bases not matched to a gene. Germline V lookup: CDR1 LNHDA, CDR2 SQIVND (reference sequence).

This clone was counted between two and nine times. This chain joins TRBV4-1 and TRBJ1-5, with a tentative D call TRBD1 (6 bases). Germline V CDR1 and CDR2: MGHRA, YSYEKL. The CDR3 extends over 17 amino acids. V shed 4 bases and J shed 0 bases, with 16 bases lying between them. Here the CDR3 DNA reads TGCGCCAGCAGCCTCCTGGACAGTCGAATTAGCAATCAGCCCCAGCATTTT. Its protein is CASSLLDSRISNQPQHF.

The chain carries TRBV27 and TRBJ2-3; maybe TRBD2 (6 bases). Trimming pared 6 bases from V and 1 base from J, leaving 14 bases between. Germline V gives CDR1 MNHEY, CDR2 SMNVEV (reference sequence). The CDR3 totals 15 residues. In DNA form, the CDR3 reads TGTGCCAGCAGGTCCGGAGGGAGAGGCACAGATACGCAGTATTTT. The encoded protein is CASRSGGRGTDTQYF.

This clone is a singleton in its sample. The chain couples TRBV5-6 to TRBJ2-2; 7 positions match TRBD1. The junction had 2 bases not matched to a gene; V was cut back by 0 bases and J by 0 bases. In germline, CDR1 is SGHDT, CDR2 YYEEEE. The CDR3 loop spans 16 amino acids. The DNA for the CDR3 is TGTGCCAGCAGCTTGGTGGGACAGTCGAACACCGGGGAGCTGTTTTTT. Translated: CASSLVGQSNTGELFF.

The chain employs TRBV30 and TRBJ1-3; unclear D gene. The germline CDR1 and CDR2 sequences are GTSNPN and SVGIG (reference sequence). The V and J ends lost 5 bases and 4 bases respectively, with 12 bases between them. The CDR3 consists of 13 residues. The CDR3 loop reads CAWQRGSGNTIYF. DNA of the CDR3: TGTGCCTGGCAACGAGGTTCGGGAAACACCATATATTTT.

The genes are TRBV3-1 (or the pseudogene TRBV3-2) and TRBJ1-1; TRBD1 matches at 11 bases. Trimming took 4 bases from V and 4 from J; bases not matched to a gene: 2. The CDR3 is 14 amino acids. Germline loops: CDR1 LGHDT, CDR2 YNNKEL (reference sequence). This CDR3 reads CASSRGQGGTEAFF. CDR3 DNA: TGTGCCAGCAGCCGGGGACAGGGGGGCACTGAAGCTTTCTTT.

There are a few counts of this clone. The genes are TRBV18 and TRBJ2-7, with 7 bases identical to TRBD1. The J segment lost 12 bases and the V segment lost 5 bases, leaving 10 bases of the junction unmatched. Germline assignment: CDR1 KGHSH and CDR2 LQKENI. This CDR3 is 12 amino acids long. DNA for the CDR3: TGTGCCAGCTCATCAGCGGACAGGCTAGGGTACTTC. This gives the protein CASSSADRLGYF.